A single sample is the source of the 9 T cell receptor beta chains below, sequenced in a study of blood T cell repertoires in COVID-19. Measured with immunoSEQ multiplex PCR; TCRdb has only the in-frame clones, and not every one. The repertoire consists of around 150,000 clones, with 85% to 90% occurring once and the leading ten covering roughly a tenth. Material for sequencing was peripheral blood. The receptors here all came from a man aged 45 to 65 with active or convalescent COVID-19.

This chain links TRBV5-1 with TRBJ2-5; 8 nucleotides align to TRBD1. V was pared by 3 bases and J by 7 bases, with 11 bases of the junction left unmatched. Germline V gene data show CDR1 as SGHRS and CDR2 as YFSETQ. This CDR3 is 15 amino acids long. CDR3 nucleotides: TGCGCCAGCAGCTCAGACCAGGGGGCAGCTGGGACCCAGTACTTC. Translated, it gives CASSSDQGAAGTQYF. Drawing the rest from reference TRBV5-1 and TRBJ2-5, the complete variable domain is KAGVTQTPRYLIKTRGQQVTLSCSPISGHRSVSWYQQTPGQGLQFLFEYFSETQRNKGNFPGRFSGRQFSNSRSEMNVSTLELGDSALYLCASSSDQGAAGTQYFGPGTRLLVL.

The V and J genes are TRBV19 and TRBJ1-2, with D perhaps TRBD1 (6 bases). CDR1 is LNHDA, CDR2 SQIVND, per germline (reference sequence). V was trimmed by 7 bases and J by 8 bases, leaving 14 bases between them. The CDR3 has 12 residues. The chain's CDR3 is CASTPSTGGYTF. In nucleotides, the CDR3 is TGTGCCAGTACCCCCTCGACAGGAGGCTACACCTTC. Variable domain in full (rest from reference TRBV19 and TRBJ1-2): DGGITQSPKYLFRKEGQNVTLSCEQNLNHDAMYWYRQDPGQGLRLIYYSQIVNDFQKGDIAEGYSVSREKKESFPLTVTSAQKNPTAFYLCASTPSTGGYTFGSGTRLTVV.

CDR3 DNA sequence: TGCGCCAGCAGCTCCAGGACAGGGCCTGGTGAAAAACTGTTTTTT. Translated, it gives CASSSRTGPGEKLFF. The chain links TRBV5-1 to TRBJ1-4; TRBD1 matches at 8 bases. The germline CDR1 and CDR2 sequences are SGHRS and YFSETQ. The CDR3 covers 15 residues. Germline trimming cut 3 bases from V and 7 bases from J; bases unmatched to any gene: 8.

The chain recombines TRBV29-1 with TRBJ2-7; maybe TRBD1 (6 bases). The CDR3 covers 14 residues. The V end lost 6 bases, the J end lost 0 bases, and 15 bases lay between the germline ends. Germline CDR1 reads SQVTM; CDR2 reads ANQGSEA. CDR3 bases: TGCAGCGTCAGAACAGGGCGTAGCTCCTACGAGCAGTACTTC. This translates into CSVRTGRSSYEQYF.

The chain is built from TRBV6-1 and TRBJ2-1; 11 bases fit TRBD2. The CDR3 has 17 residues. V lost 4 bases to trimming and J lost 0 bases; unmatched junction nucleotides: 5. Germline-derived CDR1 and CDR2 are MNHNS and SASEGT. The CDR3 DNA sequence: TGTGCCAGCAGTGGACTAGCGGGGAGCCCCTCCTACAATGAGCAGTTCTTC. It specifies CASSGLAGSPSYNEQFF.

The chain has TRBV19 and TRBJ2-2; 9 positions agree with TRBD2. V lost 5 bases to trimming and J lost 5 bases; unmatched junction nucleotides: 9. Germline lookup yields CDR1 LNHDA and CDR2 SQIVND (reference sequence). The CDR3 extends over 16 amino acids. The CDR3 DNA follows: TGTGCCAGTAGTCACCCGGCTAGCGGGAAAACCGGGGAGCTGTTTTTT. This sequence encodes CASSHPASGKTGELFF.

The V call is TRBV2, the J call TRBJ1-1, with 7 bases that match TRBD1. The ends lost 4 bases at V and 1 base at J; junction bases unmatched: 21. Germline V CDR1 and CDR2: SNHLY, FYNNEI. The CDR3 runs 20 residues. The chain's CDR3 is CASSGPGVTGVKNKNTEAFF. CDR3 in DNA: TGTGCCAGCAGTGGCCCAGGGGTAACAGGGGTGAAAAACAAGAACACTGAAGCTTTCTTT.

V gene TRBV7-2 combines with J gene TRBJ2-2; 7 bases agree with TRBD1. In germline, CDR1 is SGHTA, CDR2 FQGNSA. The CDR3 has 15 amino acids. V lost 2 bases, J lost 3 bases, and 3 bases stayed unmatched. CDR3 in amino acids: CASSLRQGDTGELFF. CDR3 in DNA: TGTGCCAGCAGCTTAAGGCAGGGGGACACCGGGGAGCTGTTTTTT.

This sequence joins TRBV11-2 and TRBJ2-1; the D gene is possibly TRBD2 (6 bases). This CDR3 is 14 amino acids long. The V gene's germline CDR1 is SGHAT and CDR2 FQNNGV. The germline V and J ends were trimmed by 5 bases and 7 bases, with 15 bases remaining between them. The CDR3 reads CASSPASVRNEQFF. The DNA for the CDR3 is TGTGCCAGCAGCCCCGCTAGCGTTCGGAATGAGCAGTTCTTC.